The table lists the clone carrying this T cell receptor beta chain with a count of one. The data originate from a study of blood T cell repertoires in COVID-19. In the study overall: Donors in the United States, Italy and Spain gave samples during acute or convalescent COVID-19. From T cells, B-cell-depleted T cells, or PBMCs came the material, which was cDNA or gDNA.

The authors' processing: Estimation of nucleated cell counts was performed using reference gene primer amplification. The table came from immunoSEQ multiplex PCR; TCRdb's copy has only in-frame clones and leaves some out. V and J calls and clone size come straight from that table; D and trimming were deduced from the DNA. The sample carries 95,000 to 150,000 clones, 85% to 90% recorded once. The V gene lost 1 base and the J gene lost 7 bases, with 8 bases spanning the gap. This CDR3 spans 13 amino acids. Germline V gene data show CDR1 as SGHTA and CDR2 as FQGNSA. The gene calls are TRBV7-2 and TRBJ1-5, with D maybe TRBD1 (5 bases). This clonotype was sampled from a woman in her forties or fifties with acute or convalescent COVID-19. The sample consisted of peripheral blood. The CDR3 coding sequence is TGTGCCAGCAGCTTAGTTCAGGGACAGCCCCAGCATTTT. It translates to CASSLVQGQPQHF.